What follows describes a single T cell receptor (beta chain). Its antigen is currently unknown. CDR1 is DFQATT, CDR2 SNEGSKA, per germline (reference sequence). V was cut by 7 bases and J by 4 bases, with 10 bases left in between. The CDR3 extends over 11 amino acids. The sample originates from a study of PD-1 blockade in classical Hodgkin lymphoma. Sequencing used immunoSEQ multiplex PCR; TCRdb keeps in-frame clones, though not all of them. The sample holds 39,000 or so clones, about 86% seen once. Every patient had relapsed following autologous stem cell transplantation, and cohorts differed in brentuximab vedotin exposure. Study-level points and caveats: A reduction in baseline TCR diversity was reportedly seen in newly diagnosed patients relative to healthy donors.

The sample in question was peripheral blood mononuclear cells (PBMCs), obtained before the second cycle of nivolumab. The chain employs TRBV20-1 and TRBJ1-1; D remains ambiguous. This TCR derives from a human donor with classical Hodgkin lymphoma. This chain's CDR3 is CSEEWGTEAFF. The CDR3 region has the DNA TGCAGTGAGGAGTGGGGCACTGAAGCTTTCTTT.